The rows below give T cell receptor beta chains drawn from one sample of a study of blood T cell repertoires in COVID-19. Sequencing was performed with immunoSEQ multiplex PCR; in TCRdb, only in-frame clones are kept and a portion is missing. The sample lists around 200,000 clones; approximately 86% were seen once. Sequencing was performed on PBMCs or T cells enriched from blood (not recorded which). The receptors shown here come from a woman younger than 45 who had been exposed to COVID-19. The CDR3 runs from the conserved cysteine through the conserved F or W. The D gene is left open where the match is weak.

TRBJ2-2 | TRBV5-6 | TRBD1 | TGTGCCAGCAGGCCGACAGGGAGCACCGGGGAGCTGTTTTTT | CASRPTGSTGELFF
TRBJ2-5 | TRBV18 | NA | TGTGCCAGCTCACTGACTAGTTCGTTGGAGACCCAGTACTTC | CASSLTSSLETQYF
TRBJ1-6 | TRBV18 | NA | TGTGCCAGCTCACCAAGCTCGGAGGGCTCACCCCTCCACTTT | CASSPSSEGSPLHF
TRBJ2-1 | TRBV4-2 | TRBD2 | TGTGCCAGCAGCCAACAGACTAGCGGGATTTACAATGAGCAGTTCTTC | CASSQQTSGIYNEQFF
TRBJ2-1 | TRBV5-1 | NA | TGCGCCAGCAGCTTGGTGGCAGGTGAGCAGTTCTTC | CASSLVAGEQFF
TRBJ2-7 | TRBV2 | TRBD2 | TGTGCCAGCAGTGCTAGCGGGGTAACCTACGAGCAGTACTTC | CASSASGVTYEQYF
TRBJ1-2 | TRBV19 | TRBD1 | TGTGCCAGTCGGACAGGGGTGGACTATGGCTACACCTTC | CASRTGVDYGYTF
TRBJ2-5 | TRBV30 | NA | TGTGCCTGGAGTACCGGTTCTTACGGGAAGACCCAGTACTTC | CAWSTGSYGKTQYF
TRBJ2-3 | TRBV13 | NA | TGTGCCAGCAGCTTAATGGCGGGGCTGAGCACAGATACGCAGTATTTT | CASSLMAGLSTDTQYF
TRBJ2-5 | TRBV19 | NA | TGTGCCAGTAGTATAACCGGAAGAGGAGAGACCCAGTACTTC | CASSITGRGETQYF